These 13 T cell receptor beta chains came from one sample sequenced in a study of early T cells in non-severe SARS-CoV-2 infection. From the 5' RACE reads, TCRdb called clonotypes with MiXCR, one entry per CDR3 protein. Of over 25,000 distinct CDR3 sequences listed, over 8.5% are singletons. The sample consisted of whole blood. Source of these receptors: an adult who was a healthcare worker with PCR-confirmed SARS-CoV-2 infection or an uninfected control (not recorded which).

The chain is built from TRBV6-5 and TRBJ2-1; no clear D. The V end lost 2 bases, the J end lost 5 bases, and 4 bases lay between the germline ends. This CDR3 has 12 amino acids. Germline V gene sequence: CDR1 MNHEY, CDR2 SVGAGI. The CDR3 DNA is TGTGCCAGCAGTTACGACGACAATGAGCAGTTCTTC. It encodes CASSYDDNEQFF.

This clonotype was seen repeatedly, ten times or more. This rearrangement joins TRBV29-1 to TRBJ1-1; unclear D gene. The CDR3 length is 11 residues. The germline V gene encodes CDR1 SQVTM and CDR2 ANQGSEA. V lost 5 bases and J lost 7, with 11 bases in between. The CDR3 region is CSVYLGNEAFF. The CDR3, as DNA: TGCAGCGTTTATCTGGGGAATGAAGCTTTCTTT.

This clonotype came up many times. The CDR3 region has the DNA TGCAGTGCACCGTCCATAAACACCATATATTTT. The encoded protein is CSAPSINTIYF. V usage is TRBV20-1 and J usage is TRBJ1-3; no clear D gene. CDR3 length equals 11 residues. The V end was cut by 6 bases, the J end by 6 bases, with 9 bases between. In germline, CDR1 is DFQATT, CDR2 SNEGSKA (reference sequence).

This chain links TRBV29-1 with TRBJ2-1; a possible D gene is TRBD1 (5 bases). Between the trimmed V and J ends, which lost 7 bases and 7 bases, there was a span of 17 bases. The CDR3 length is 13 residues. Germline V gene lookup returns CDR1 SQVTM and CDR2 ANQGSEA. For the CDR3, the DNA is TGCAGCGCATCCCGGGCCAGGGAAAATGAGCAGTTCTTC. Translating gives CSASRARENEQFF.

This clonotype occurred many times. The V gene is TRBV5-1, the J gene TRBJ2-7; either TRBD1 or TRBD2 may fit D (6 bases each). The V gene's germline CDR1 is SGHRS and CDR2 YFSETQ. There are 14 residues in the CDR3. V gave up 4 bases and J gave up 0 bases, with 11 bases separating them. The CDR3 protein is CASSGGPLSYEQYF. In DNA, the CDR3 is TGCGCCAGCAGCGGGGGGCCCCTCTCCTACGAGCAGTACTTC. The complete variable domain, with remaining parts taken from reference TRBV5-1 and TRBJ2-7, reads KAGVTQTPRYLIKTRGQQVTLSCSPISGHRSVSWYQQTPGQGLQFLFEYFSETQRNKGNFPGRFSGRQFSNSRSEMNVSTLELGDSALYLCASSGGPLSYEQYFGPGTRLTVT.

Many counts were recorded for this clonotype. The chain couples TRBV5-1 to TRBJ1-1; 12 bases fit TRBD1. With 7 bases clipped from V and 2 bases from J, the junction kept 12 bases outside the gene matches. The CDR3 extends over 17 amino acids. Germline values: CDR1 SGHRS, CDR2 YFSETQ. The CDR3 reads CASFTGTGGWGNTEAFF. The CDR3 coding sequence is TGCGCCAGCTTCACCGGGACAGGGGGCTGGGGAAACACTGAAGCTTTCTTT.

In this sample, this clonotype turned up many times. This chain's CDR3 is CASSSTGTGGTGELFF. For the CDR3, the DNA is TGTGCCAGCAGCTCCACCGGGACAGGGGGCACCGGGGAGCTGTTTTTT. The chain employs TRBV7-3 and TRBJ2-2, with 11 bases matching TRBD1. Germline assignment: CDR1 SGHTA and CDR2 FQGTGA. The ends lost 4 bases at V and 4 bases at J; junction bases unmatched: 5. This CDR3 contains 16 residues. The full variable domain, its missing parts supplied by reference TRBV7-3 and TRBJ2-2, is GAGVSQTPSNKVTEKGKYVELRCDPISGHTALYWYRQSLGQGPEFLIYFQGTGAADDSGLPNDRFFAVRPEGSVSTLKIQRTERGDSAVYLCASSSTGTGGTGELFFGEGSRLTVL.

This chain uses TRBV24-1 with TRBJ2-2; D is possibly TRBD1 (6 bases). Germline V lookup: CDR1 KGHDR, CDR2 SFDVKD. The CDR3 is 13 amino acids. Trimming cost V 9 bases and J 3 bases, with 10 bases left between them. The CDR3: CATRDTYTGELFF. CDR3 nucleotide sequence: TGTGCCACCCGGGACACCTACACCGGGGAGCTGTTTTTT.

The rearrangement links TRBV7-9 to TRBJ2-5; no firm D call. The CDR3 spans 13 residues. The germline V gene has CDR1 SEHNR and CDR2 FQNEAQ (reference sequence). V lost 7 bases and J 1 base, leaving 10 bases between the germline ends. CDR3: CASNTQFQETQYF. The CDR3 nucleotides read TGTGCCAGCAACACTCAGTTCCAAGAGACCCAGTACTTC.

In this sample, this clonotype turned up many times. The rearrangement joins TRBV18 to TRBJ1-1; D uncertain. The CDR3 loop spans 13 amino acids. In germline, CDR1 is KGHSH, CDR2 LQKENI. The ends were cut back, 11 bases at V and 3 bases at J, with 16 bases in the middle. DNA for the CDR3: TGTGCCTCCCGAGGACTGGCGGACACTGAAGCTTTCTTT. Translating gives CASRGLADTEAFF.

This clonotype occurred many times. The CDR3, as DNA: TGTGCCAGCAGCCAAAGTGGGGGCCTGCAGGGTACGCAGTATTTT. Amino acid sequence: CASSQSGGLQGTQYF. This chain uses TRBV9 with TRBJ2-3; D may be TRBD1 (6 bases). This CDR3 is 15 amino acids long. Trimming took 4 bases from V and 8 from J, leaving 20 bases between them. Per the germline V gene, CDR1 is SGDLS and CDR2 is YYNGEE.

This clonotype was seen more than once but under ten times. V and J are TRBV20-1 and TRBJ1-2, with D possibly TRBD1 on 5 matching bases. CDR3 length equals 16 residues. Trimming shortened V by 0 bases and J by 0 bases, and 14 bases separated the two germline ends. Looked up from germline, CDR1 is DFQATT and CDR2 is SNEGSKA (reference sequence). CDR3 sequence: CSARDGGNPTNYGYTF. The CDR3 DNA is TGCAGTGCTAGAGATGGGGGGAATCCGACTAACTATGGCTACACCTTC.

This sequence joins TRBV11-2 and TRBJ2-3; D remains unclear. CDR1 SGHAT and CDR2 FQNNGV come from the germline V gene. The germline V and J ends were trimmed by 2 bases and 0 bases, with 15 bases remaining between them. This CDR3 spans 17 amino acids. Written as DNA, the CDR3 is TGTGCCAGCAGCTTAAGGGCACTTCCCCTAAGCACAGATACGCAGTATTTT. Its protein product is CASSLRALPLSTDTQYF.